This paragraph covers one T cell receptor (beta chain) sequence. The antigen is undetermined. TCRdb's copy holds only in-frame clones and misses some; the assay was immunoSEQ multiplex PCR. Among around 54,000 clones listed, around 86% were seen once. Expansion with viral peptide pools was applied to antigen-specific CD4+ T cells by the ViraFEST assay prior to sequencing. With roughly nine days of culture completed, CD4+ T cells were isolated. According to the study, vaccine recipients showed no prior SARS-CoV-2 infection and negative nucleocapsid antibodies. IL-2 at about 10 IU/ml and peptides at 8 to 10 ug/ml were added to cultured PBMC, around 2 million per well. Days 3 and 7 saw half the medium replaced with IL-2 medium. This entry belongs to a study of vaccination effects on CD4 cells after COVID-19. Findings and caveats of the study: Convalescent patients were few in the study, and early post-infection timepoints were absent.

The input for sequencing was CD4+ T cells from PBMCs cultured with HCoV-229E spike peptides, taken before COVID-19 vaccination. This clonotype originated in a human donor who received a COVID-19 vaccine.

In nucleotides, the CDR3 is TGTGCCAGCAGCTTAGTGGCAGCCATTTCCTCTGGAAACACCATATATTTT. This translates into CASSLVAAISSGNTIYF. This rearrangement joins TRBV7-2 to TRBJ1-3; D not certain. The CDR3 runs to 17 residues. Germline CDR1 and CDR2: SGHTA and FQGNSA. Trimming took off 1 base at V and 0 bases at J, with 13 bases between the two ends.